Sequencing of this T cell receptor beta chain was carried out in a study of T cell responses to AZD1222 COVID-19 vaccine. V lost 6 bases and J lost 4; bases outside the gene matches: 10. CDR1 LNHDA and CDR2 SQIVND come from the germline V gene (reference sequence). There are 17 residues in the CDR3. Sequencing was performed with immunoSEQ multiplex PCR; in TCRdb, only in-frame clones are kept and a portion is missing. The sample has 150,000 to 200,000 clones; roughly nine tenths are singletons. This clone was counted once. Sequences were derived from peripheral blood, sampled 28 days after the second AZD1222 dose. This chain links TRBV19 with TRBJ2-3; TRBD2 aligns across 13 bases. This sequence was found in an adult who received the AZD1222 COVID-19 vaccine. CDR3 protein: CASRRLAGGFGADTQYF. DNA for the CDR3: TGTGCCAGTAGGCGACTAGCGGGGGGTTTCGGTGCAGATACGCAGTATTTT. Drawing the rest from reference TRBV19 and TRBJ2-3, the complete variable domain is DGGITQSPKYLFRKEGQNVTLSCEQNLNHDAMYWYRQDPGQGLRLIYYSQIVNDFQKGDIAEGYSVSREKKESFPLTVTSAQKNPTAFYLCASRRLAGGFGADTQYFGPGTRLTVL.